This T cell receptor (beta chain) was recovered during a study of blood T cell repertoires in COVID-19. After removal of 1 base from V and 10 bases from J, the junction contained 12 bases not matched to a gene. The CDR3 loop spans 16 amino acids. CDR1 is SGHTA and CDR2 is FQGNSA in the germline V gene. Produced via immunoSEQ multiplex PCR; TCRdb's table is partial and in-frame only. The sample lists hundreds of thousands of clones; approximately 85% were seen once. The V and J genes are TRBV7-2 and TRBJ1-2, with 10 bases that match TRBD1. This sequence originates from a woman aged 45-65 years with acute COVID-19. Sequenced input: PBMCs or T cells enriched from blood (not recorded which). The CDR3 spells CASSLESQSTGGVYTF. The CDR3 nucleotides read TGTGCCAGCAGCTTAGAATCCCAATCGACAGGGGGCGTCTACACCTTC.